This T cell receptor beta chain was recovered during a study of T cell responses to AZD1222 COVID-19 vaccine. Using immunoSEQ multiplex PCR, the repertoire was profiled, and TCRdb retains in-frame clones only, with some absent. The sample has some 130,000 clones, about 90% seen once. On this clone itself: Its antigen remains unidentified.

Findings of the study overall: Every sample of the repertoires postdated the peak T cell response. There were mostly white British donors and more females than males, and clonal diversity was possibly underestimated. Baseline serology detected seropositivity in only six AZD1222 recipients.

This sequence was found in an adult in good health. This specimen consisted of peripheral blood, obtained on day 0 of AZD1222 vaccination.

CDR3 region: CASSYRQGYQPQHF. The CDR3 region has the DNA TGTGCCAGCAGTTATCGACAGGGGTATCAGCCCCAGCATTTT. V is TRBV6-5 and J is TRBJ1-5, with 8 positions matching TRBD1. This CDR3 spans 14 amino acids. The junction had 3 bases not matched to a gene; V was cut back by 3 bases and J by 5 bases. CDR1 and CDR2 from the germline V gene are MNHEY and SVGAGI.